The clone carrying this T cell receptor (beta chain) was recorded many times. Its antigen remains unidentified. This record belongs to a study of regulatory T cells in long-lasting Graves disease. The time point denotes: newly diagnosed GD, antithyroid drugs for less than 3 months. From RNA extracted from PBMCs, the TCR library was made. Staff drew 8 to 9 milliliters of peripheral blood into EDTA tubes. The study's findings and limits: Persistent disease favored TRBV28, TRBJ1-2 and TRBJ2-5.

Both iRepertoire HTBI primers and Arm-PCR of CDR3 regions were used to build the TCR beta libraries. One entry per CDR3 protein results from TCRdb running MiXCR on the multiplex PCR reads. The data show 400,000 to 450,000 distinct CDR3 sequences, with 15% seen just once and 15% to 20% held by the top ten. There are 16 residues in the CDR3. V lost 0 bases, J lost 0 bases, and 12 bases lay in between. Germline V lookup: CDR1 SGHAT, CDR2 FQNNGV. These data were also reused for a study on T cells in Graves' hyperthyroidism and ophthalmopathy. That publication notes: The primer set for the first-round RT-PCR of the TCR CDR3 was HTBI.

Sequenced here: peripheral blood mononuclear cells (PBMCs), sampled at new diagnosis, from a patient treated with antithyroid drugs. This clonotype was sampled from a woman aged 25 to 39 with Graves disease. The rearrangement uses TRBV11-2 and TRBJ2-7, with no clear D. The CDR3 region has the DNA TGTGCCAGCAGCTTAGATCCCCGGCTCGGCTCCTACGAGCAGTACTTC. Its protein is CASSLDPRLGSYEQYF.